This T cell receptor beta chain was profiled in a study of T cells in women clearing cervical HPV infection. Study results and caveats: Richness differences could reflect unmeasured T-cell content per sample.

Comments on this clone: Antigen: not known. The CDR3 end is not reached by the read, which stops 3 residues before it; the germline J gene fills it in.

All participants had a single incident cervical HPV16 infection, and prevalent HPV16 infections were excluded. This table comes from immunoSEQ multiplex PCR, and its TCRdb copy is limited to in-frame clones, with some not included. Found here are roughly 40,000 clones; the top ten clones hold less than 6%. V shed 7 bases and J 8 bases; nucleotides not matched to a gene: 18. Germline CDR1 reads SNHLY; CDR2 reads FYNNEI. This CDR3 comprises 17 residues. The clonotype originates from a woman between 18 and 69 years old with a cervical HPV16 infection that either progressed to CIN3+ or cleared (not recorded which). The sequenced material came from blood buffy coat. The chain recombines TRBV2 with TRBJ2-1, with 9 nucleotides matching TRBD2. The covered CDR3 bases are TGTGCCAGCACCGGGCGCTATGGCGGGGGGGCCGTGTATGAG. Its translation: CASTGRYGGGAVYE. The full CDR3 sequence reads CASTGRYGGGAVYEQFF.